This T cell receptor beta chain came from a study of blood T cell repertoires in COVID-19. As for the study in general: From T cells, B-cell-depleted T cells, or PBMCs came the material, which was cDNA or gDNA.

Authors' analysis steps: Reference gene primer amplification in the assay estimated nucleated cell counts. Some clones are missing from TCRdb's copy, which holds only in-frame ones; the method was immunoSEQ multiplex PCR. D and trimming were read from the DNA, whereas the V and J calls and clone size are those reported in that table. This table has some 97,000 clones, about 83% appearing once. The CDR3 runs 16 residues. With 2 bases clipped from V and 1 base from J, the junction kept 6 bases outside the gene matches. Germline V lookup: CDR1 SGHTA, CDR2 FQGNSA. The chain employs TRBV7-2 and TRBJ2-3; 7 nucleotides match TRBD2. The sequencing input was peripheral blood. This sequence originates from a human donor in a cohort sampled during active COVID-19. This CDR3 is CASSLSAGWGTDTQYF. In nucleotides, the CDR3 is TGTGCCAGCAGCTTATCAGCGGGATGGGGCACAGATACGCAGTATTTT.